This T cell receptor beta chain came from a study of molecular identifiers for immune sequencing clone quantification. Study in general: Replicate runs used RNA from about 19,000 or 110,000 naive CD8 cells, which was split five ways into aliquots, and four of those aliquots were then sequenced.

This clonotype has ten or more counts. TCRdb re-derived calls from the PCR reads in MiXCR, one entry per CDR3 protein. Among over 550,000 distinct CDR3 sequences, roughly 27% were seen once, and the ten largest hold 0.6% to 0.9%. CDR3 length: 14 residues. With V trimmed by 5 bases and J by 3 bases, 6 bases remained unmatched. Isolation of naive CD8 T cells was achieved by sorting on a CD8+CD4-CCR7+CD45RA+ phenotype. The receptor was isolated from a human donor in good health. Some libraries in this study had Jurkat cell RNA spiked in. What was sequenced was naive CD8+ T cells from blood, with Jurkat cell RNA spiked in. The subset: FACS-sorted CD8+CD4-CCR7+CD45RA+ naive T cells. The chain employs TRBV12-3 or TRBV12-4 and TRBJ2-7; 8 bases match TRBD1. Written as DNA, the CDR3 is TGTGCCAGCAGTCCGACGACAGGGGACTACGAGCAGTACTTC. Translating it yields CASSPTTGDYEQYF.